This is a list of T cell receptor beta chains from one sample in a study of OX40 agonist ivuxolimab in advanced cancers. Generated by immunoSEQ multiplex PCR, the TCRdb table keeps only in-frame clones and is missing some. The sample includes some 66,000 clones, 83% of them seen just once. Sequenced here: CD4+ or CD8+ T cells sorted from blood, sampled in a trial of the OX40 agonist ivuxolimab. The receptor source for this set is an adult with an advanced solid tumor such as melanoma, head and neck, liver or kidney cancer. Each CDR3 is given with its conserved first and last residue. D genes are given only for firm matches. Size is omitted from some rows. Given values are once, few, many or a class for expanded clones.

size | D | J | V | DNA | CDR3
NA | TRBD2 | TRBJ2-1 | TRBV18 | TGTGCCAGCTCACCAATTACTAGCGGGATTAGCTCCTACAATGAGCAGTTCTTC | CASSPITSGISSYNEQFF
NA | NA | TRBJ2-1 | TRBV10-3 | TGTGCCATCAGCACAGACGTTAGCTCCTACAATGAGCAGTTCTTC | CAISTDVSSYNEQFF
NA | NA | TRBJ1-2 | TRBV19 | TGTGCCAGTAGTATCGCCGGGTCCTCCTCTGGGGCTAACTATGGCTACACCTTC | CASSIAGSSSGANYGYTF
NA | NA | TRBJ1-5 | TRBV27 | TGTGCCAGCAGTCGGACAGACGGAGGGCAGCCCCAGCATTTT | CASSRTDGGQPQHF
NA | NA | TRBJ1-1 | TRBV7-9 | TGTGCCAGCAGCTTATTACTTGGGGAGAGGGATGTTGCTTTCTTT | CASSLLLGERDVAFF
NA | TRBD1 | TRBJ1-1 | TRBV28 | TGTGCCAGCAGTTTTAGGGGGCGTGTGAACACTGAAGCTTTCTTT | CASSFRGRVNTEAFF
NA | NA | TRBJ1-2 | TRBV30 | TGTGCCTGGAGTGTACTAAGGTTAGGGATCTATGGCTACACCTTC | CAWSVLRLGIYGYTF
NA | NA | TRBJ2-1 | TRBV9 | TGTGCCAGCAGCACGGCGGTGGGGGTGTACAATGAGCAGTTCTTC | CASSTAVGVYNEQFF
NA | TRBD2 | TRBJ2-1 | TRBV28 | TGTGCCAGCAGTTTGTGGCGGGAGGGGAACAATGAGCAGTTCTTC | CASSLWREGNNEQFF
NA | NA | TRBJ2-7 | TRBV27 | TGTGCCAGCAGTTTATCATGGGGCGGGTCCCCCTACGAGCAGTACTTC | CASSLSWGGSPYEQYF
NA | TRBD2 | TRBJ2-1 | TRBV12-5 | TGTGCTAGTGGTACGACTAGCGGGCATTTCAATGAGCAGTTCTTC | CASGTTSGHFNEQFF
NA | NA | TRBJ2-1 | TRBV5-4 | TGTGCCAGCAGCTTGGAAGGGGCGCGTCGGAATGAGCAGTTCTTC | CASSLEGARRNEQFF
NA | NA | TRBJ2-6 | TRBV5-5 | TGTGCCAGCAGCCCACCCCTGGGGTTTCGGGCCAACGTCCTGACTTTC | CASSPPLGFRANVLTF
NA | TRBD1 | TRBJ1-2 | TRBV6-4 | TGTGCCAGCAGTGACTCCGGACAGGTTGAAGGCTATGGCTACACCTTC | CASSDSGQVEGYGYTF
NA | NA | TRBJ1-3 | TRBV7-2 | TGTGCCAGCAGCCCCTGGAGGGGGAGATCTGGAAACACCATATATTTT | CASSPWRGRSGNTIYF
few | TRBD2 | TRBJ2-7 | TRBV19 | TGTGCCAGTAGTTCAACCGGGACTAGGGGATACGAGCAGTACTTC | CASSSTGTRGYEQYF
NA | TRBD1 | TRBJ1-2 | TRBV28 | TGTGCCAGCAGTACCCCATCCGGGACAGGGGAGGGGGGCTATGGCTACACCTTC | CASSTPSGTGEGGYGYTF
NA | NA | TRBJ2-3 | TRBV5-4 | TGTGCCAGCACCGATCGGGGCAGCACAAATACGCAGTATTTT | CASTDRGSTNTQYF
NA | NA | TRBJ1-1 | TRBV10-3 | TGTGCCATCAGTGAGTTCTCAGGGAGTACGGGCACTGAAGCTTTCTTT | CAISEFSGSTGTEAFF
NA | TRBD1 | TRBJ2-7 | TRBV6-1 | TGTGCCAGCAGCCGTACCGACAGGGGGCCCTACGAGCAGTACTTC | CASSRTDRGPYEQYF
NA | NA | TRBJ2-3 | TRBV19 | TGTGCCAGTAGTATACAGGGGCATGGGAATACGCAGTATTTT | CASSIQGHGNTQYF
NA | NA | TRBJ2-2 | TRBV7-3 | TGTGCCAGCGCTTTGTGGGCAGCGAACACCGGGGAGCTGTTTTTT | CASALWAANTGELFF
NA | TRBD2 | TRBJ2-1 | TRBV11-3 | TGTGCCAGCAGCCCGGGACTAGCGGGCGATGAGCAGTTCTTC | CASSPGLAGDEQFF
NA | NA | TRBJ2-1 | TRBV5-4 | TGTGCCAGCACCTCGGAGACTCACAGGAATGAGCAGTTCTTC | CASTSETHRNEQFF
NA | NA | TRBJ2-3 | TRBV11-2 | TGTGCCAGCAGCTTAGGCCTCCAGGATTTAACGGATACGCAGTATTTT | CASSLGLQDLTDTQYF
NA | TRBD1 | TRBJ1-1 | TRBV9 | TGTGCCAGCAGCGAGACAGGGACGAACACTGAAGCTTTCTTT | CASSETGTNTEAFF
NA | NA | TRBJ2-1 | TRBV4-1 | TGCGCCAGCAGCCGGGACTCACATATGGGGAATGAGCAGTTCTTC | CASSRDSHMGNEQFF
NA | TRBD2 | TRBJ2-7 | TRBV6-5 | TGTGCCAGCAGTGGCAAAACTAGCGGAGCCTACGAGCAGTACTTC | CASSGKTSGAYEQYF
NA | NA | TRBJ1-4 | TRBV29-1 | TGCAGCGTTGTCGGACACCCGGGGGAAAAACTGTTTTTT | CSVVGHPGEKLFF
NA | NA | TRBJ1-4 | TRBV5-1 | TGCGCCAGCAAACAGGGTACAACTAATGAAAAACTGTTTTTT | CASKQGTTNEKLFF
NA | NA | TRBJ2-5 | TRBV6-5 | TGTGCCAGCAGTTCCCGGGACATGAAGGAGGTGACCCAGTACTTC | CASSSRDMKEVTQYF
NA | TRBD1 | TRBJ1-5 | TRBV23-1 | TGCGCCAGCAGTCAGGTGCCAGGGGGAAGGCAGGGGCCCCAGCATTTT | CASSQVPGGRQGPQHF
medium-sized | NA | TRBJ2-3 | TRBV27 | TGTGCCAGCAGCCCTTACGGGAAAGGCGCAGATACGCAGTATTTT | CASSPYGKGADTQYF
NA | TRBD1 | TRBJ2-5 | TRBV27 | TGTGCCAGCAGCCACCGAGATGGACAGGGAAGGGAGACCCAGTACTTC | CASSHRDGQGRETQYF
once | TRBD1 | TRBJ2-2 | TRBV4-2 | TGTGCCAGCAGCCCGAACAGGGGGCTGGAGGACACCGGGGAGCTGTTTTTT | CASSPNRGLEDTGELFF
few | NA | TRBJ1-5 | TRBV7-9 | TGTGCCAGCAGCTCGGACCCTGGCGATCAGCCCCAGCATTTT | CASSSDPGDQPQHF
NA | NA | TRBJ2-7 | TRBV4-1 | TGCGCCAGCAGCCCCTCCTGGGGGGGACAGTCAGCCTACGAGCAGTACTTC | CASSPSWGGQSAYEQYF
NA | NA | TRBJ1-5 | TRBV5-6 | TGTGCCAGCAGCTCGGTGGGTAGCAATCAGCCCCAGCATTTT | CASSSVGSNQPQHF
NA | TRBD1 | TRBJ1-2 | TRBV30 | TGTGCCTGGAGGACAGGGGGTACCTATGGCTACACCTTC | CAWRTGGTYGYTF
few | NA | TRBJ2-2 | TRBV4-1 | TGCGCCAGCAGCCAAGTAATGGCTAAGCACGGGGAGCTGTTTTTT | CASSQVMAKHGELFF
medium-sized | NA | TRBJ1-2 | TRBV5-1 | TGCGCCAGCAGCTTGGGACGCAGGACGTCAAGGGAGGTCGATAACTATGGCTACACCTTC | CASSLGRRTSREVDNYGYTF
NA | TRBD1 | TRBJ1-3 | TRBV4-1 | TGCGCCAGCAGCCAAGATCGGGCCCAGGGGACAGGGGGCTCTGGAAACACCATATATTTT | CASSQDRAQGTGGSGNTIYF
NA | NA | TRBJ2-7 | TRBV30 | TGTGCCGCACGAAGGGCAGCCAGCTCCTACGAGCAGTACTTC | CAARRAASSYEQYF
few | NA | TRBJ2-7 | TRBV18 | TGTGCCAGCTCACCACCGGGGGTGGGCCCCAACGAGCAGTACTTC | CASSPPGVGPNEQYF
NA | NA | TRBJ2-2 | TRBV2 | TGTGCCAGCAGTGATCCGGGGTGGACCACCGGGGAGCTGTTTTTT | CASSDPGWTTGELFF
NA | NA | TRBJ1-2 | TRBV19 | TGTGCCAGTAGTACCCAGACAGCGAATAACTATGGCTACACCTTC | CASSTQTANNYGYTF
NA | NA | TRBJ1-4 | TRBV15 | TGTGCCACCAGCAGAGCCGGTGGGAAACTGTTTTTT | CATSRAGGKLFF
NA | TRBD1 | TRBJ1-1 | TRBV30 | TGTGCCTGGTCGGCGGGACAGCCCATGAACACTGAAGCTTTCTTT | CAWSAGQPMNTEAFF